Presented here are 9 T cell receptor beta chains from one specimen sequenced in a study of T cells in Graves' hyperthyroidism and ophthalmopathy. Amplification of TCR beta CDR3 regions used RNA as the template. First-round RT-PCR with HTBI primers amplified the TCR CDR3 region. TCRdb called the multiplex PCR reads again in MiXCR, with one record for every CDR3 protein. This sample has about 290,000 distinct CDR3 sequences, with 15% found just once. The specimen was blood. Receptors originate from a woman aged 45-59 years with Graves' hyperthyroidism that later progressed to Graves' ophthalmopathy.

The chain couples TRBV7-6 to TRBJ2-5; the match to TRBD1 covers 9 bases. Trimming took 8 bases from V and 4 from J; bases not matched to a gene: 5. In germline, CDR1 is SGHVS, CDR2 FNYEAQ. The CDR3 spans 13 residues. The DNA of the CDR3 is TGTGCCAGCTTAGGACAGGGGCCAGAGACCCAGTACTTC. It codes for CASLGQGPETQYF.

This clonotype showed up many times. V usage is TRBV7-8 and J usage is TRBJ1-4; D gene unclear. The germline gives CDR1 SGHVS, CDR2 FQNEAQ. V was pared by 2 bases and J by 8 bases, with 12 bases between. The CDR3 consists of 14 residues. CDR3 DNA: TGTGCCAGCAGCTTAAGGAGGGTACAAGAAAAACTGTTTTTT. This sequence encodes CASSLRRVQEKLFF.

Notes on this clonotype: This may be a read error, as it is one base from a much larger clone. The V call is TRBV29-1, the J call TRBJ1-5, with D perhaps matching TRBD1 (5 bases). There are 14 residues in the CDR3. Between the trimmed V and J ends, which lost 0 bases and 3 bases, there was a span of 9 bases. In germline, CDR1 is SQVTM, CDR2 ANQGSEA. The CDR3 region has the DNA TGCAGCGTTGAAGAGGCAGGGCTCAATCAGCCCCAGCATTTT. This encodes CSVEEAGLNQPQHF.

This rearrangement joins TRBV27 to TRBJ2-7; unclear D gene. With 7 bases removed from V and 8 bases from J, the gap between germline ends came to 24 bases. The germline V gene has CDR1 MNHEY and CDR2 SMNVEV (reference sequence). The CDR3 is 15 amino acids. The CDR3 DNA reads as TGTGCCAGCACGGTTGAGTCGGAGTCGCACATGAAGCAGTACTTC. Residues: CASTVESESHMKQYF.

This clonotype was seen repeatedly, ten times or more. This chain connects TRBV27 to TRBJ1-4, with D tentatively TRBD1 (5 bases). The CDR3 is 14 residues long. The V and J ends lost 7 bases and 8 bases respectively, with 17 bases between them. CDR1 is MNHEY and CDR2 is SMNVEV in the germline V gene (reference sequence). CDR3 in DNA: TGTGCCAGCACCCAGGGACCCCGTCCGGAAAAACTGTTTTTT. Residues: CASTQGPRPEKLFF.

This clonotype came up many times. As DNA, the CDR3 is TGTGCCTGGAGTGTATTGAGTGGGGCCGACGAGCAGTACTTC. Protein: CAWSVLSGADEQYF. This chain uses TRBV30 with TRBJ2-7; D is possibly TRBD1 (5 bases). Germline CDR1 and CDR2: GTSNPN and SVGIG (reference sequence). V lost 0 bases and J 5 bases, leaving 14 bases between the germline ends. CDR3 length: 14 residues.

CDR3 coding DNA: TGCAGTGCGTCGCCCCGGACTAGCGGGTCAGATACGCAGTATTTT. This translates into CSASPRTSGSDTQYF. This rearrangement joins TRBV20-1 to TRBJ2-3, with 11 positions matching TRBD2. The germline gives CDR1 DFQATT, CDR2 SNEGSKA (reference sequence). J lost 4 bases, V lost 6 bases, and 9 bases had no gene match. This CDR3 comprises 15 residues.

The CDR3 coding sequence is TGTGCCAGCAGTGATCCCCGTTTTGATGGAAACACCATATATTTT. It translates to CASSDPRFDGNTIYF. V and J are TRBV28 and TRBJ1-3; D is uncertain. Germline values: CDR1 MDHEN, CDR2 SYDVKM. The CDR3 is 15 amino acids. Trimming took off 5 bases at V and 3 bases at J, with 14 bases between the two ends.

This clonotype was seen at least ten times. The chain recombines TRBV2 with TRBJ2-3, with 8 nucleotides matching TRBD2. Germline values: CDR1 SNHLY, CDR2 FYNNEI. The J segment lost 0 bases and the V segment lost 6 bases, leaving 5 bases of the junction unmatched. The CDR3 consists of 15 residues. CDR3 bases: TGTGCCAGCAGGGGGACTAGGACGAGCACAGATACGCAGTATTTT. Translated, it gives CASRGTRTSTDTQYF.